This T cell receptor beta chain was found in a study of blood T cell repertoires in COVID-19. Germline assignment: CDR1 LGHNT and CDR2 FRNRAP. There are 12 residues in the CDR3. V gave up 5 bases and J gave up 10 bases, with 14 bases separating them. Clones were sequenced by immunoSEQ multiplex PCR, and TCRdb holds only the in-frame ones, with some missing. The sample includes about 120,000 clones, 85% to 90% of them seen just once. This receptor was taken from an elderly man with acute or convalescent COVID-19. This rearrangement joins TRBV12-5 to TRBJ1-1; TRBD1 is a possible D gene (5 bases). Source material: peripheral blood. Written as DNA, the CDR3 is TGTGCTAGTGGTCTTCAGGGAGGAGCAGCTTTCTTT. This translates into CASGLQGGAAFF.